The present T cell receptor beta chain was sequenced within a study of CD8+CD57+ T cells in acquired aplastic anemia. The CDR3 totals 13 residues. Germline V lookup: CDR1 LNHNV, CDR2 YYDKDF (reference sequence). Trimming removed 3 bases at V and 1 base at J, with 6 bases between. Profiling that covered TCR beta VDJ and CDR3 relied on genomic DNA as its template. MiXCR was run by TCRdb on the reads, yielding one entry per CDR3 protein. The table has 100,000 to 120,000 distinct CDR3 sequences, 40% to 60% seen once. This chain joins TRBV15 and TRBJ2-5, with D hard to call. The clonotype originates from a human donor in good health, serving as a control. The sequenced sample consisted of sorted CD4+, CD8+, or CD8+CD57+ T cells (not recorded which) from PBMCs. The CDR3 nucleotides read TGTGCCACCAGCAGGTTACTCCAAGAGACCCAGTACTTC. This encodes CATSRLLQETQYF.